This TCR beta chain originates from a study of vaccination effects on CD4 cells after COVID-19. Assay used: immunoSEQ multiplex PCR; TCRdb lists only in-frame clones, some missing. The sample includes about 38,000 clones, 82% of them seen just once. Following culture for roughly 10 days, CD4+ T cells were isolated. On this clone itself: What it binds is not known.

This receptor was obtained from a human donor who received a COVID-19 vaccine. The source was CD4+ T cells from PBMCs cultured without peptide, collected before COVID-19 vaccination.

The CDR3 region has the DNA TGCGCCAGCAGCTTGGGGACCTACTACCAAGAGACCCAGTACTTC. Protein product: CASSLGTYYQETQYF. This chain links TRBV5-1 with TRBJ2-5, with D unclear. The CDR3 is made up of 15 amino acids. Germline values: CDR1 SGHRS, CDR2 YFSETQ. Trimming took off 0 bases at V and 0 bases at J, with 9 bases between the two ends.